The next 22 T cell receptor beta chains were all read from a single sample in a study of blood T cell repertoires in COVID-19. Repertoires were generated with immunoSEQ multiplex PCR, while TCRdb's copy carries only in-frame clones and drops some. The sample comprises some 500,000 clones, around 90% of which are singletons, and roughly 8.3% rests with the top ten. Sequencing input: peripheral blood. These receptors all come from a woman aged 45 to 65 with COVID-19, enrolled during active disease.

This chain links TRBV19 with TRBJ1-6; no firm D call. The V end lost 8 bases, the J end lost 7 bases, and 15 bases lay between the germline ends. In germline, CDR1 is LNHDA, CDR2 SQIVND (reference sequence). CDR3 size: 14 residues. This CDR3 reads CASSTVGPNSPLHF. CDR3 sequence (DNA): TGTGCCAGTTCCACAGTCGGCCCAAATTCACCCCTCCACTTT.

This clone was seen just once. The CDR3 reads CASSVRGAGNTEAFF. The CDR3 nucleotides are TGTGCCAGCAGTGTGCGGGGGGCGGGGAACACTGAAGCTTTCTTT. The V and J genes are TRBV2 and TRBJ1-1; D might be TRBD1 (6 bases). Trimming pared 4 bases from V and 1 base from J, leaving 13 bases between. The CDR3 has 15 amino acids. Germline CDR1 reads SNHLY; CDR2 reads FYNNEI.

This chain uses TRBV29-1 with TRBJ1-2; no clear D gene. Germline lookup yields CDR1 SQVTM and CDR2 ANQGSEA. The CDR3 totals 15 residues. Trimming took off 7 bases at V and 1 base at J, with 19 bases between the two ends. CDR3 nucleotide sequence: TGCAGCGCCCTAGCCCAGGCTCACATTAACTATGGCTACACCTTC. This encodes CSALAQAHINYGYTF. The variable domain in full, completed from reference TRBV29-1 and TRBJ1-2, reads SAVISQKPSRDICQRGTSLTIQCQVDSQVTMMFWYRQQPGQSLTLIATANQGSEATYESGFVIDKFPISRPNLTFSTLTVSNMSPEDSSIYLCSALAQAHINYGYTFGSGTRLTVV.

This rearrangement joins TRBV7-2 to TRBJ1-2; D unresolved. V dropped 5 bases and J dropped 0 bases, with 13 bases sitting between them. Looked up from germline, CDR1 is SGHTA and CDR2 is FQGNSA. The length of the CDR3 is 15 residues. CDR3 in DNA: TGTGCCAGCAGCGCGGCGGGAGGAGCTAACTATGGCTACACCTTC. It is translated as CASSAAGGANYGYTF.

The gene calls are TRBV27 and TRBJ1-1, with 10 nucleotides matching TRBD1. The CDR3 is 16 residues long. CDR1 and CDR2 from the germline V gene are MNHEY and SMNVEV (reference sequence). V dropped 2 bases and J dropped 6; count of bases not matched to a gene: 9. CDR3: CASSLTWTGGRAEAFF. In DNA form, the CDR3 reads TGTGCCAGCAGTTTAACCTGGACAGGGGGTAGGGCTGAAGCTTTCTTT.

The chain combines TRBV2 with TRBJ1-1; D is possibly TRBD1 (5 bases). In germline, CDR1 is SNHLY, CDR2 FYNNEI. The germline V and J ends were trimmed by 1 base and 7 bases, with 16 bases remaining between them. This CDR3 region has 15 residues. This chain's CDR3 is CASSEVSNPGLEAFF. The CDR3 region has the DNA TGTGCCAGCAGTGAAGTAAGCAATCCGGGACTTGAAGCTTTCTTT.

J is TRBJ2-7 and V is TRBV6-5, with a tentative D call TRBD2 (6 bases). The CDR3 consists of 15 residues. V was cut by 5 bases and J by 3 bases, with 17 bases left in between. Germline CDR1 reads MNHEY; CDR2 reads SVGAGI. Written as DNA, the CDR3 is TGTGCCAGCAGTACCCCGGGGGTTCGGGGCTACGAGCAGTACTTC. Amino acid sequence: CASSTPGVRGYEQYF.

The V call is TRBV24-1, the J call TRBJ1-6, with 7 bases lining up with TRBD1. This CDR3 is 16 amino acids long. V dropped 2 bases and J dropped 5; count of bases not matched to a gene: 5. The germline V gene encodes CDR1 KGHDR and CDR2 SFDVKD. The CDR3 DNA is TGTGCCACCAGTGATTCCCAACAGGGGAATAATTCACCCCTCCACTTT. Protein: CATSDSQQGNNSPLHF.

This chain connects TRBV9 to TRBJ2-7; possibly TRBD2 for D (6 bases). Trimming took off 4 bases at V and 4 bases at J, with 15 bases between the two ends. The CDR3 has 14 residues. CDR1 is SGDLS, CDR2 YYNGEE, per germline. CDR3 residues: CASSPRDFGYEQYF. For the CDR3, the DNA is TGTGCCAGCAGCCCCCGGGACTTTGGATACGAGCAGTACTTC.

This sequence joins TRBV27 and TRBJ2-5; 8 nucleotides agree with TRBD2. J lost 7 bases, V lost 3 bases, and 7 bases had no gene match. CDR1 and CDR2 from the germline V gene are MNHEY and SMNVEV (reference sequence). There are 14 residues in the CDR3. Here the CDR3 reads CASSLSSGGGTQYF. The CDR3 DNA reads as TGTGCCAGCAGTTTGTCGAGCGGGGGTGGGACCCAGTACTTC.

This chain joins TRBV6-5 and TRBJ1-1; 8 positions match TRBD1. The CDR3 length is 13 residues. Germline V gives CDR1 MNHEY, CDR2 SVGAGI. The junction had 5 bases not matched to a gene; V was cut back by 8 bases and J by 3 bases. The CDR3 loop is CASCKTGDTEAFF. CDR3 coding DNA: TGTGCCAGCTGTAAGACAGGGGACACTGAAGCTTTCTTT.

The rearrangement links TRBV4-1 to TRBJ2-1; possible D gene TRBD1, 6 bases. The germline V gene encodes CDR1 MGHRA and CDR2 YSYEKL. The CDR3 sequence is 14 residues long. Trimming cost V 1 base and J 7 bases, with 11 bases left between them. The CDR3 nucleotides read TGCGCCAGCAGCCAAGCGGCAGGGGTGAATGAGCAGTTCTTC. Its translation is CASSQAAGVNEQFF.

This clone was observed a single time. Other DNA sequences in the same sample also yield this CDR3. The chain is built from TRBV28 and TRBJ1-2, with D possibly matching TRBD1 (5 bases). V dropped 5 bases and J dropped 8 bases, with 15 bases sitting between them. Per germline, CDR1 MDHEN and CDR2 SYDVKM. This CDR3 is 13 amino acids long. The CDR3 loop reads CASSLAQAGGYTF. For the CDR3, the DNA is TGTGCCAGCAGTCTAGCACAGGCGGGAGGCTACACCTTC.

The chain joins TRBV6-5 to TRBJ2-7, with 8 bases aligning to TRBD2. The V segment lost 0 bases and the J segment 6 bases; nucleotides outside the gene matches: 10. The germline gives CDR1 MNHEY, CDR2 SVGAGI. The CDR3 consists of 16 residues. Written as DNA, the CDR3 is TGTGCCAGCAGTTACTCGCAGGGACTAGGGGGGGCCGAGCAGTACTTC. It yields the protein CASSYSQGLGGAEQYF.

CDR3 in DNA: TGTGCCAGCAGTTCCCATCAGGGGCGGACTAATGAAAAACTGTTTTTT. This encodes CASSSHQGRTNEKLFF. The V gene is TRBV6-2 or TRBV6-3, the J gene TRBJ1-4; tentative D call: TRBD1 (6 bases). Germline V gene data show CDR1 as MNHEY and CDR2 as SVGEGT. Trimming removed 4 bases from V and 2 bases from J, with 14 bases in between. The CDR3 is 16 residues long.

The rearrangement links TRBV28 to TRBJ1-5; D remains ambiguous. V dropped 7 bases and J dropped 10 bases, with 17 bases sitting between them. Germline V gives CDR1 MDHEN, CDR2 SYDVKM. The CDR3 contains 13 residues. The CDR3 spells CASIVAGRQPQHF. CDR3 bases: TGTGCCAGCATCGTGGCAGGTAGGCAACCCCAGCATTTT.

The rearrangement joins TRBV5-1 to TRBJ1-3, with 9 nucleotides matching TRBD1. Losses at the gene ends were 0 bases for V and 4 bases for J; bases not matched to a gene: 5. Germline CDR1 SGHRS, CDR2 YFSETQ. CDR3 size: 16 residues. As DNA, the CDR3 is TGCGCCAGCAGCTTGGGGGACAGGGTGTTCGGAAACACCATATATTTT. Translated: CASSLGDRVFGNTIYF.

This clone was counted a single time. CDR3 nucleotides: TGTGCCTGGAGTGGAGGGAACTATGGCTACACCTTC. Its protein product is CAWSGGNYGYTF. V is TRBV30 and J is TRBJ1-2; D remains unclear. Between the trimmed V and J ends, which lost 1 base and 2 bases, there was a span of 5 bases. CDR3 length equals 12 residues. Germline-derived CDR1 and CDR2 are GTSNPN and SVGIG (reference sequence).

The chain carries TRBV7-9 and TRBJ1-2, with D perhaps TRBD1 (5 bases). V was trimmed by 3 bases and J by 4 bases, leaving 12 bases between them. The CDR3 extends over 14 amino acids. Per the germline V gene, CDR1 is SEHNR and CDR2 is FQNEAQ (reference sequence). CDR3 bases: TGTGCCAGCAGCTTGGGTGTCGGGGGCTATGGCTACACCTTC. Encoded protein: CASSLGVGGYGYTF.

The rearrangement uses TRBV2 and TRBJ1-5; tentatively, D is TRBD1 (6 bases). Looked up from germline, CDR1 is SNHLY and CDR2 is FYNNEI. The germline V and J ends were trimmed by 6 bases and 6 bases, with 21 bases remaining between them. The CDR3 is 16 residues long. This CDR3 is CASRDTGWGGGQPQHF. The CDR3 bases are TGTGCCAGCAGAGACACAGGATGGGGGGGCGGTCAGCCCCAGCATTTT.

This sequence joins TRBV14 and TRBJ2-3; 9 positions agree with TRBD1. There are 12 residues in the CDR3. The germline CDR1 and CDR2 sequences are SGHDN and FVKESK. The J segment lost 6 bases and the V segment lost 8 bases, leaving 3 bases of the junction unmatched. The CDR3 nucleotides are TGTGCCAGCGACAGGGGGTATGATACGCAGTATTTT. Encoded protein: CASDRGYDTQYF.

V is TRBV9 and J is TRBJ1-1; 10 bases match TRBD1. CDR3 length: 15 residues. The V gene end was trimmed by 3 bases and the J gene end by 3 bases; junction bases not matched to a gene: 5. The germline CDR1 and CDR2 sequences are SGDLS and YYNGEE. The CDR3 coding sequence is TGTGCCAGCAGCGGACGACAGGGGGCGGACACTGAAGCTTTCTTT. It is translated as CASSGRQGADTEAFF.